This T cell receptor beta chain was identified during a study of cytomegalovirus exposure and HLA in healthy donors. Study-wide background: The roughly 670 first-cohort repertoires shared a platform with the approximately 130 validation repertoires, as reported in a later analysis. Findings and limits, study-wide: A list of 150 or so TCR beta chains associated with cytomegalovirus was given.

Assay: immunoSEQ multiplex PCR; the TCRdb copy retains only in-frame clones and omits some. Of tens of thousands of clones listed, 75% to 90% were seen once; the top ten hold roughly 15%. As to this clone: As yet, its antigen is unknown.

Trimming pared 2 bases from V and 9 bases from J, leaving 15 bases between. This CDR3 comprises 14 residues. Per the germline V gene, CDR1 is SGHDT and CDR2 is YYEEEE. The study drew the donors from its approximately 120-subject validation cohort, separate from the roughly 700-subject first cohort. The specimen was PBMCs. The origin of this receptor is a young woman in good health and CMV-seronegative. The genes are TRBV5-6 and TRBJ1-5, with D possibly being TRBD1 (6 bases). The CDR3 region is CASSFGTGMGPQHF. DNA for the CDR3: TGTGCCAGCAGCTTCGGTACAGGGATGGGGCCCCAGCATTTT.